This T cell receptor beta chain was found in a study of spatial heterogeneity in lung cancer. Study conclusions and caveats: Expanded tumor TCRs that were ubiquitous appeared in blood more at resection than follow-up.

The study tagged each TCR cDNA molecule with a unique molecular identifier. TCRdb redid the calling of the 5' RACE reads with MiXCR, one entry per CDR3 protein. The sample lists some 52,000 distinct CDR3 sequences, approximately 7% seen once, with 2.9% in the top ten. Time point given: sample taken at primary tumor resection. Frozen PBMC, nontumor lung or tumor provided whole RNA, which was sequenced unsorted. The donors comprised about 74 untreated early-stage non-small cell lung cancer patients. This clonotype came up many times. Its antigen is still unknown. V trimming: 6 bases; J trimming: 5 bases; junction bases outside the gene matches: 9. The germline V gene encodes CDR1 DFQATT and CDR2 SNEGSKA (reference sequence). The CDR3 loop spans 14 amino acids.

V gene TRBV20-1 combines with J gene TRBJ2-1; 8 positions match TRBD1. The sequenced sample was PBMCs, obtained at surgery. The receptor comes from a female donor with early-stage non-small cell lung cancer. As DNA, the CDR3 is TGCAGTGCCCCAACTCGACAGGGGAACAATGAGCAGTTCTTC. This codes for CSAPTRQGNNEQFF.